This is a list of T cell receptor beta chains from one sample in a study of Ad26.COV2.S vaccination and SARS-CoV-2 variants. Some clones are missing from TCRdb's copy, which holds only in-frame ones; the method was immunoSEQ multiplex PCR. The data show approximately 460,000 clones, approximately 90% seen once. Sequenced here: peripheral blood, sampled in a trial of Ad26.COV2.S vaccine versus placebo. The receptors were sampled from a person aged 18-65 years who received the Ad26.COV2.S COVID-19 vaccine or a placebo. CDR3s include the opening cysteine and the closing phenylalanine or tryptophan. A D gene is named only where the DNA matches it firmly. Not all rows give a size; the values are once, few, many and, for expanded clones, a class.

j_call v_call clone_size d_call cdr3_nt cdr3_aa
TRBJ2-3 TRBV7-9 once - TGTGCCAGCAGCATCTTCGCAGATACGCAGTATTTT CASSIFADTQYF
TRBJ1-1 TRBV15 - - TGTGCCACCAGCGGGAGGGAGAACACTGAAGCTTTCTTT CATSGRENTEAFF
TRBJ2-3 TRBV5-4 - TRBD2 TGTGCCAGCAGCTTAGCCCTAGCGGGGGGGGCCACTACGCAGTATTTT CASSLALAGGATTQYF
TRBJ1-6 TRBV7-9 - - TGTGCCAGCAGCTTAGTAGGGGGGGCCCTCCACTTT CASSLVGGALHF
TRBJ2-5 TRBV7-9 - - TGTGCCAGCAGCTTAGATAAAGAGACCCAGTACTTC CASSLDKETQYF
TRBJ2-3 TRBV5-1 - TRBD2 TGCGCCAGCAGCTTGGTACTAGCGGGTGCGTTCACAGATACGCAGTATTTT CASSLVLAGAFTDTQYF
TRBJ2-3 TRBV20-1 - - TGCAGTGCTAGTTTAGGACACCTCACAGATACGCAGTATTTT CSASLGHLTDTQYF
TRBJ2-1 TRBV18 - - TGTGCCAGCTCACCACGGTATTCAGGGGGGTTCTCCTACAATGAGCAGTTCTTC CASSPRYSGGFSYNEQFF
TRBJ2-5 TRBV18 - TRBD2 TGTGCCAGCTCACCCCAGGGAGGGGAGACCCAGTACTTC CASSPQGGETQYF
TRBJ2-1 TRBV24-1 - TRBD2 TGTGCCACCAGTATGGCTCCGGGGGGTAATGAGCAGTTCTTC CATSMAPGGNEQFF
TRBJ1-1 TRBV28 - - TGTGCCAGCAGTTACCTTGGGGGGAACACTGAAGCTTTCTTT CASSYLGGNTEAFF